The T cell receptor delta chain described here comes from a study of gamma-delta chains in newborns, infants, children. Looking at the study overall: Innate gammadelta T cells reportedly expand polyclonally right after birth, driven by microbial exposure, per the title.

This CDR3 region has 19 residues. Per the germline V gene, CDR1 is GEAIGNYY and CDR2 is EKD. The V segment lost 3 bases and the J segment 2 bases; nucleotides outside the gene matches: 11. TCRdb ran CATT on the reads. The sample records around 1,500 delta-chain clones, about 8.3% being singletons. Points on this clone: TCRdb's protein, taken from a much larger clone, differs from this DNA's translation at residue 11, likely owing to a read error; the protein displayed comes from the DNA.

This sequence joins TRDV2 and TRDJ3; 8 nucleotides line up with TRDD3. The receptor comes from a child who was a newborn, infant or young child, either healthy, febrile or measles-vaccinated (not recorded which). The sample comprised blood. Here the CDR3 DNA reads TGTGCCTGTGACCCTGTACTGGGGGCAAGCCCCTGGGACACCCGACAGATGTTTTTC. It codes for CACDPVLGASPWDTRQMFF.